This TCR beta chain was captured by sequencing in a study of T cell repertoires in cytomegalovirus infection. TCRdb analysed the reads with MiXCR anew, one entry per CDR3 protein. The sample lists 380,000 or so distinct CDR3 sequences, around a third seen once, with less than 15% in the top ten. The CDR3 covers 15 residues. After removal of 3 bases from V and 4 bases from J, the junction contained 8 bases not matched to a gene. The germline V gene has CDR1 GTSNPN and CDR2 SVGIG (reference sequence). As regards this clonotype: Its antigen is currently unknown.

The TCR comes from a human donor in good health (CMV status not recorded). Some clones in this sample may be carry-over from other donors' samples. This chain uses TRBV30 with TRBJ2-7; TRBD1 agrees at 11 bases. Material: cultured PBMCs, obtained from culture after CMV antigen stimulation. CDR3 residues: CAWSTGTGGPYEQYF. CDR3 nucleotides: TGTGCCTGGAGCACCGGGACAGGGGGACCATACGAGCAGTACTTC. The whole variable domain, filled in from reference TRBV30 and TRBJ2-7, reads SQTIHQWPATLVQPVGSPLSLECTVEGTSNPNLYWYRQAAGRGLQLLFYSVGIGQISSEVPQNLSASRPQDRQFILSSKKLLLSDSGFYLCAWSTGTGGPYEQYFGPGTRLTVT.